This record concerns one T cell receptor beta chain sequence. Assay: immunoSEQ multiplex PCR; the TCRdb copy retains only in-frame clones and omits some. The sample includes fewer than 250,000 clones, approximately 90% of them seen just once. These data originate in a study of blood T cell repertoires in COVID-19. Study context: Nucleic acid was either cDNA or gDNA, and it came from T cells, B-cell-depleted T cells, or PBMCs.

The CDR3 is 15 residues long. The ends were cut back, 0 bases at V and 0 bases at J, with 6 bases in the middle. Germline V gene sequence: CDR1 SGHRS, CDR2 YFSETQ. The sample was PBMCs or T cells enriched from blood (not recorded which). The clonotype originates from a woman in her twenties or thirties with acute COVID-19. This rearrangement joins TRBV5-1 to TRBJ2-2; a weak D match, TRBD2 (5 bases). Here the CDR3 DNA reads TGCGCCAGCAGCTTGGCGCGGGCGAACACCGGGGAGCTGTTTTTT. It codes for CASSLARANTGELFF.